This TCR beta chain originates from a study of T cell responses to AZD1222 COVID-19 vaccine. This CDR3 has 15 amino acids. The germline V and J ends were trimmed by 0 bases and 2 bases, with 11 bases remaining between them. Germline values: CDR1 SGDLS, CDR2 YYNGEE. Here immunoSEQ multiplex PCR was the method, and the copy in TCRdb shows in-frame clones only, minus some. The data contain roughly 140,000 clones, 80% to 90% of them singletons. This clone occurred once. The sequenced sample was peripheral blood, obtained on day 0 of AZD1222 vaccination. The TCR was taken from an adult in good health. The V gene is TRBV9, the J gene TRBJ1-2; D is uncertain. The CDR3 is CASSVGRVNNYGYTF. CDR3 coding DNA: TGTGCCAGCAGCGTAGGTAGGGTTAACAACTATGGCTACACCTTC.